These T cell receptor beta chains were read from a single sample in a study of beta chain features in type 1 diabetes. Generated by immunoSEQ multiplex PCR, the TCRdb table keeps only in-frame clones and is missing some. Among approximately 380,000 clones listed, around 15% were seen once. Sequenced input: naive CD4+ T cells from blood. Source of these receptors: a young woman in good health. The CDR3 runs from the conserved cysteine through the conserved F or W. D genes are given only for firm matches. A clone size is listed for some rows: how often the clone was seen (once, few, many), or a class if it is expanded.

CDR3 DNA	CDR3 protein	V gene	J gene	clone size	D gene	CDR3 length
TGTGCCAGCAGCCTCACCAGACTAGCGGGAGTGTCCTACGAGCAGTACTTC	CASSLTRLAGVSYEQYF	TRBV5-4	TRBJ2-7	few	TRBD2	17
TGTGCCAGCCAAACGGGGGGCAAGGAGCAGTACTTC	CASQTGGKEQYF	TRBV6-6	TRBJ2-7	-	-	12
TGCGCCAGCAGCCAAGCCCTCAGGACTGGTTCAGCTTTCTTT	CASSQALRTGSAFF	TRBV4-3	TRBJ1-1	few	-	14
TGTGCCAGCAGCTCGGACACTGAAGCTTTCTTT	CASSSDTEAFF	TRBV27	TRBJ1-1	few	-	11
TGTGCCAGCAGCCAAGAAGCGGCTAGTAGGTTTGCAGATACGCAGTATTTT	CASSQEAASRFADTQYF	TRBV4-2	TRBJ2-3	-	-	17
TGTGCCAGCAGTCTAGCGGGAGGAACTAACAATGAGCAGTTCTTC	CASSLAGGTNNEQFF	TRBV7-3	TRBJ2-1	-	TRBD2	15
TGTGCCAGCAGTTTAAGTCCCCGGACAGGGGGCCCCTACGAGCAGTACTTC	CASSLSPRTGGPYEQYF	TRBV28	TRBJ2-7	-	TRBD1	17
TGTGCCAGCAGCCAGGGAACAGGGTCTGGGGCCAACGTCCTGACTTTC	CASSQGTGSGANVLTF	TRBV14	TRBJ2-6	-	-	16
TGCAGCGTTGCCGTGACAGGCTCCCTTTGGGGTGGCTACACCTTC	CSVAVTGSLWGGYTF	TRBV29-1	TRBJ1-2	few	-	15
TGCGCCAGCAGCCTCGGCAGGGGGGAGCAGTTCTTC	CASSLGRGEQFF	TRBV5-1	TRBJ2-1	-	TRBD1	12
TGTGCCAGCAGCTTAGACGGCAGGGGGGCCGGGGAGCTGTTTTTT	CASSLDGRGAGELFF	TRBV11-2	TRBJ2-2	-	-	15
TGTGCCAGCAGCGTAGTTTCGAGCACAGATACGCAGTATTTT	CASSVVSSTDTQYF	TRBV9	TRBJ2-3	few	-	14
TGCGCCAGCAGCCTAGGACAGCCCGGGACTGAAGCTTTCTTT	CASSLGQPGTEAFF	TRBV5-1	TRBJ1-1	-	-	14
TGTGCCAGCCAAGAACAGGGGAAGGCTGAAGCTTTCTTT	CASQEQGKAEAFF	TRBV6-5	TRBJ1-1	-	TRBD1	13
TGCGCCAGCAGCCAAGATTGGGGGCAGAACTATGGCTACACCTTC	CASSQDWGQNYGYTF	TRBV4-1	TRBJ1-2	once	-	15
TGTGCCAGCACGCCACGAGACACCGCCTACGAGCAGTACTTC	CASTPRDTAYEQYF	TRBV9	TRBJ2-7	few	-	14
TGTGCCAGCAGTTTACCGGGAGCGGACGGGGAGCTGTTTTTT	CASSLPGADGELFF	TRBV27	TRBJ2-2	few	-	14
TGTGCCACCAGCAGAGGCGGGACAGGGCGTACCGGGGAGCTGTTTTTT	CATSRGGTGRTGELFF	TRBV15	TRBJ2-2	-	TRBD1	16
TGTGCCAGTAACGGACTAGCGGGAGCGAGCTCCTACAATGAGCAGTTCTTC	CASNGLAGASSYNEQFF	TRBV19	TRBJ2-1	-	TRBD2	17
TGTGCCTGGAGTGTACATCAGAGGTATCAGCCCCAGCATTTT	CAWSVHQRYQPQHF	TRBV30	TRBJ1-5	-	-	14
TGCAGCGTTTCTAGCGGGAGGGTTCGGGAGCAGTTCTTC	CSVSSGRVREQFF	TRBV29-1	TRBJ2-1	-	TRBD2	13
TGCGCCAGCAGCCAACGGACTAGCGGGAGGGAGACCCAGTACTTC	CASSQRTSGRETQYF	TRBV4-1	TRBJ2-5	few	TRBD2	15
TGCAGCGTTCACAGGGGTCCTGAAGCTTTCTTT	CSVHRGPEAFF	TRBV29-1	TRBJ1-1	-	TRBD1	11
TGTGCCAGCAGCCAAGATCCAGGGGCGGACTATGGCTACACCTTC	CASSQDPGADYGYTF	TRBV4-2	TRBJ1-2	-	-	15
TGTGCCAGCAGCCTGACTAGCGGGAGACACAATGAGCAGTTCTTC	CASSLTSGRHNEQFF	TRBV27	TRBJ2-1	-	TRBD2	15
TGCAGCGTTGAAGGCAGAAATTACCAAGAGACCCAGTACTTC	CSVEGRNYQETQYF	TRBV29-1	TRBJ2-5	-	-	14
TGTGCCAGCAGTTTCTCCGGGACAGGGTCCTACGAGCAGTACTTC	CASSFSGTGSYEQYF	TRBV6-5	TRBJ2-7	-	TRBD1	15
TGTGCCAGCAGCCCTGGACAGTTCCTCCTTTTGAACACTGAAGCTTTCTTT	CASSPGQFLLLNTEAFF	TRBV11-2	TRBJ1-1	few	-	17
TGTGCCAGTCTACAGGGCCTGAACACTGAAGCTTTCTTT	CASLQGLNTEAFF	TRBV18	TRBJ1-1	-	-	13
TGTGCCAGCAGCAACACAGGGCATCAGCCCCAGCATTTT	CASSNTGHQPQHF	TRBV27	TRBJ1-5	-	-	13
TGTGCCAGCAGCTTGATGGGGGGACCATACAATGAGCAGTTCTTC	CASSLMGGPYNEQFF	TRBV7-9	TRBJ2-1	-	-	15
TGTGCCAGCTCTCTCCGGGACAGTAATGAAAAACTGTTTTTT	CASSLRDSNEKLFF	TRBV18	TRBJ1-4	few	TRBD1	14
TGTGCCAGCAGAAGGGGCGGGAGGAGCTATGAGCAGTTCTTC	CASRRGGRSYEQFF	TRBV7-9	TRBJ2-1	few	TRBD2	14
TGTGCCAGCAGCCGTGGACTAGCGGGAGCGAAGGGGGCCAACGTCCTGACTTTC	CASSRGLAGAKGANVLTF	TRBV7-9	TRBJ2-6	-	TRBD2	18
TGTGCCACATCCCCGGGGGAATTCCGCGTATATACTGAGCAGTTCTTC	CATSPGEFRVYTEQFF	TRBV19	TRBJ2-1	few	-	16
TGCGCCAGCAGACAAGTAGCGGGAGGGGGAGAGCAGTACTTC	CASRQVAGGGEQYF	TRBV4-1	TRBJ2-7	-	TRBD2	14
TGTGCCAGCTCCTCAGATGGACAGGTGAACACTGAAGCTTTCTTT	CASSSDGQVNTEAFF	TRBV18	TRBJ1-1	few	TRBD1	15
TGCGCCAGCGGTCAGGGAGGAGAGACCCAGTACTTC	CASGQGGETQYF	TRBV5-1	TRBJ2-5	-	-	12